Listed here are 11 T cell receptor beta chains from one sample, sequenced in a study of blood T cell repertoires in COVID-19. Produced via immunoSEQ multiplex PCR; TCRdb's table is partial and in-frame only. The table has approximately 330,000 clones, around nine tenths seen once; the top ten hold over 9%. Material for sequencing was PBMCs or T cells enriched from blood (not recorded which). Receptors were obtained from a woman aged 25 to 39 who had recovered from COVID-19.

The chain links TRBV19 to TRBJ2-2; D ambiguous. The ends were cut back, 5 bases at V and 2 bases at J, with 9 bases in the middle. Germline values: CDR1 LNHDA, CDR2 SQIVND (reference sequence). The CDR3 is made up of 14 amino acids. The DNA of the CDR3 is TGTGCCAGTAGTCCAAACAGAAACACCGGGGAGCTGTTTTTT. Translated: CASSPNRNTGELFF.

The genes are TRBV27 and TRBJ1-1, with D tentatively TRBD1 (6 bases). CDR3 length equals 13 residues. Trimming shortened V by 2 bases and J by 4 bases, and 8 bases separated the two germline ends. From germline, CDR1 is MNHEY and CDR2 SMNVEV (reference sequence). The CDR3 DNA is TGTGCCAGCAGTTTAGGGGACACCACTGAAGCTTTCTTT. This sequence encodes CASSLGDTTEAFF.

The sample holds a few counts of this clone. The V gene is TRBV5-5, the J gene TRBJ1-1; no clear D. Deletions cut 4 bases from V and 6 bases from J, with 13 bases between. This CDR3 is built from 13 residues. CDR1 is SGHKS and CDR2 is YYEKEE in the germline V gene (reference sequence). CDR3 DNA: TGTGCCAGCAGCCTCGGAACCGAGGCTGAAGCTTTCTTT. Its protein is CASSLGTEAEAFF.

V usage is TRBV11-2 and J usage is TRBJ1-6; 8 nucleotides align to TRBD1. V was pared by 6 bases and J by 10 bases, with 8 bases of the junction left unmatched. The germline CDR1 and CDR2 sequences are SGHAT and FQNNGV. This CDR3 is built from 14 residues. This chain's CDR3 is CASRKTGAESPLHF. CDR3 coding DNA: TGTGCCAGCAGGAAGACAGGGGCGGAATCACCCCTCCACTTT. Variable domain in full (rest from reference TRBV11-2 and TRBJ1-6): EAGVAQSPRYKIIEKRQSVAFWCNPISGHATLYWYQQILGQGPKLLIQFQNNGVVDDSQLPKDRFSAERLKGVDSTLKIQPAKLEDSAVYLCASRKTGAESPLHFGNGTRLTVT.

The chain couples TRBV7-9 to TRBJ1-2, with D uncertain. The V gene lost 2 bases and the J gene lost 2 bases, with 3 bases spanning the gap. The CDR3 spans 12 residues. CDR1 and CDR2 from the germline V gene are SEHNR and FQNEAQ (reference sequence). CDR3 residues: CASSLQNYGYTF. The CDR3 DNA sequence: TGTGCCAGCAGCTTACAGAACTATGGCTACACCTTC.

The chain carries TRBV5-6 and TRBJ1-2; 10 bases match TRBD1. Germline-derived CDR1 and CDR2 are SGHDT and YYEEEE. J gave up 4 bases and V 5 bases, and 11 bases lay outside the gene matches. The CDR3 sequence is 16 residues long. The CDR3 DNA reads as TGTGCCAGCAGGTGGGGACAGGGGACTACTGGCTATGGCTACACCTTC. This sequence encodes CASRWGQGTTGYGYTF.

The chain employs TRBV10-1 and TRBJ2-1; D remains unclear. This CDR3 has 15 residues. CDR1 and CDR2 from the germline V gene are WNHNN and SYGVQD (reference sequence). With 3 bases removed from V and 7 bases from J, the gap between germline ends came to 16 bases. CDR3 protein: CASSDSSSLSNEQFF. The CDR3 nucleotides are TGCGCCAGCAGTGATTCTAGTAGCCTCAGTAATGAGCAGTTCTTC.

The V and J genes are TRBV7-9 and TRBJ2-7, with D perhaps TRBD1 (6 bases). Germline V gives CDR1 SEHNR, CDR2 FQNEAQ (reference sequence). The V and J ends lost 4 bases and 0 bases respectively, with 10 bases between them. The length of the CDR3 is 14 residues. The CDR3 sequence is CASSSWTASYEQYF. The CDR3 DNA is TGTGCCAGCAGCTCCTGGACAGCCTCCTACGAGCAGTACTTC.

The chain carries TRBV3-1 (or the pseudogene TRBV3-2) and TRBJ2-2; D is perhaps TRBD2 (6 bases). Germline CDR1 is LGHDT and CDR2 is YNNKEL (reference sequence). V lost 0 bases, J lost 2 bases, and 16 bases lay in between. The CDR3 length is 18 residues. DNA of the CDR3: TGTGCCAGCAGCCAAGAGGGTTGGGGACTCCATAACACCGGGGAGCTGTTTTTT. Protein: CASSQEGWGLHNTGELFF.

The V call is TRBV28, the J call TRBJ2-3; D not resolved. Germline V CDR1 and CDR2: MDHEN, SYDVKM. CDR3 length equals 12 residues. V shed 3 bases and J shed 4 bases, with 5 bases lying between them. CDR3 nucleotide sequence: TGTGCCAGCAGTTTTGGCCCAGATACGCAGTATTTT. Translating gives CASSFGPDTQYF.

The J gene is TRBJ2-1, the V gene TRBV19; 7 bases map to TRBD2. The germline V gene encodes CDR1 LNHDA and CDR2 SQIVND (reference sequence). The trim removed 1 base at V and 4 bases at J, leaving 4 bases unmatched. The CDR3 has 15 residues. This chain's CDR3 is CASSIAGRRYNEQFF. In DNA form, the CDR3 reads TGTGCCAGTAGTATAGCCGGGAGGCGGTACAATGAGCAGTTCTTC.